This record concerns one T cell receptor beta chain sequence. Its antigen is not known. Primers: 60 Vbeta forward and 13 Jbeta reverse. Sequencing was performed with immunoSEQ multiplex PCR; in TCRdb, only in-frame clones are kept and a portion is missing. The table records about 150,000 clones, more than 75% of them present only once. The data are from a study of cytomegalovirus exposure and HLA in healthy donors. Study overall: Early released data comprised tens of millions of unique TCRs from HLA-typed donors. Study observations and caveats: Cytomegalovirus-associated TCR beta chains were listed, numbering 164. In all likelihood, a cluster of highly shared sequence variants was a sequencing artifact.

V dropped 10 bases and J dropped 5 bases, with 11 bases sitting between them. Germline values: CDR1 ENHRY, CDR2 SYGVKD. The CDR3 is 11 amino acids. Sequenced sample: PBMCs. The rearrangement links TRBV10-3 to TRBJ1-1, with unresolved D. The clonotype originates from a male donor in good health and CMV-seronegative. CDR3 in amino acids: CATQWETEAFF. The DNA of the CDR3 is TGTGCCACACAGTGGGAGACTGAAGCTTTCTTT.